One sample yielded the 27 T cell receptor beta chains listed below, sequenced in a study of long-term antiretroviral therapy in people with HIV. With survey level as its setting, the immunoSEQ assay was v3.0. Generated by immunoSEQ multiplex PCR, the TCRdb table keeps only in-frame clones and is missing some. The sample contains over 15,000 clones, more than 65% of which appear only once. The sequencing here drew on unsorted PBMCs, taken 0.5 years before starting antiretroviral therapy. The source is a woman aged 45-59 years with HIV.

The CDR3 spells CASSSSFRHNEKLFF. As DNA, the CDR3 is TGTGCCAGCAGTTCCTCTTTCCGTCATAATGAAAAACTGTTTTTT. The chain uses TRBV27 and TRBJ1-4; D gene unclear. This CDR3 has 15 residues. The germline gives CDR1 MNHEY, CDR2 SMNVEV (reference sequence). The V end was cut by 4 bases, the J end by 4 bases, with 13 bases between.

This clone has more than one count but fewer than ten. V usage is TRBV6-1 and J usage is TRBJ1-2; maybe TRBD1 (5 bases). Trimming took off 11 bases at V and 3 bases at J, with 19 bases between the two ends. The CDR3 length is 14 residues. Germline-derived CDR1 and CDR2 are MNHNS and SASEGT. The DNA for the CDR3 is TGTGCCCACAGCAGGGTTGTGCAAGACTATGGCTACACCTTC. Its protein product is CAHSRVVQDYGYTF.

J is TRBJ2-1 and V is TRBV11-2; D is perhaps TRBD1 (5 bases). The CDR3 totals 14 residues. Germline assignment: CDR1 SGHAT and CDR2 FQNNGV. V was pared by 1 base and J by 6 bases, with 10 bases between. In DNA form, the CDR3 reads TGTGCCAGCAGCTTAGGCAGGGTGGTCAATGAGCAGTTCTTC. This codes for CASSLGRVVNEQFF.

The chain uses TRBV7-9 and TRBJ1-2, with unresolved D. Trimming shortened V by 1 base and J by 4 bases, and 4 bases separated the two germline ends. CDR1 SEHNR and CDR2 FQNEAQ come from the germline V gene (reference sequence). The CDR3 totals 12 residues. Written as DNA, the CDR3 is TGTGCCAGCAGCTTAGACAGCTATGGCTACACCTTC. Translating it yields CASSLDSYGYTF.

The chain uses TRBV7-3 and TRBJ2-7, with D possibly being TRBD2 (6 bases). Trimming shortened V by 6 bases and J by 3 bases, and 18 bases separated the two germline ends. The CDR3 spans 15 residues. Germline-derived CDR1 and CDR2 are SGHTA and FQGTGA. CDR3 in amino acids: CASSQGTGRVYEQYF. CDR3 in DNA: TGTGCCAGCAGTCAAGGGACTGGAAGGGTCTACGAGCAGTACTTC.

The CDR3 nucleotides are TGCGCCAGCAGCCAACAAGGACTAGCGGTAGGCACCGGGGAGCTGTTTTTT. Translation gives CASSQQGLAVGTGELFF. The chain recombines TRBV4-1 with TRBJ2-2, with 10 bases fitting TRBD2. In germline, CDR1 is MGHRA, CDR2 YSYEKL. The J segment lost 4 bases and the V segment lost 2 bases, leaving 7 bases of the junction unmatched. The CDR3 loop spans 17 amino acids.

The chain links TRBV5-4 to TRBJ2-3; 10 nucleotides match TRBD2. This CDR3 region has 17 residues. The germline V gene encodes CDR1 SGHNT and CDR2 YYREEE (reference sequence). V lost 0 bases to trimming and J lost 0 bases; unmatched junction nucleotides: 4. CDR3 region: CASSLGSGGPSTDTQYF. CDR3 in DNA: TGTGCCAGCAGCTTGGGTAGCGGGGGGCCCAGCACAGATACGCAGTATTTT.

The V call is TRBV11-2, the J call TRBJ1-1; TRBD1 matches 10 bases. Germline V gene sequence: CDR1 SGHAT, CDR2 FQNNGV. The CDR3 runs to 15 residues. With 5 bases clipped from V and 4 bases from J, the junction kept 7 bases outside the gene matches. The CDR3 here is CASSLTGQGGTEAFF. CDR3 nucleotide sequence: TGTGCCAGCAGCCTAACTGGACAGGGGGGCACTGAAGCTTTCTTT. Drawing the rest from reference TRBV11-2 and TRBJ1-1, the complete variable domain is EAGVAQSPRYKIIEKRQSVAFWCNPISGHATLYWYQQILGQGPKLLIQFQNNGVVDDSQLPKDRFSAERLKGVDSTLKIQPAKLEDSAVYLCASSLTGQGGTEAFFGQGTRLTVV.

J is TRBJ2-6 and V is TRBV5-6; D is unclear. Germline-derived CDR1 and CDR2 are SGHDT and YYEEEE. The V end lost 4 bases, the J end lost 2 bases, and 13 bases lay between the germline ends. The CDR3 runs to 16 residues. Here the CDR3 reads CASSPIGVAGANVLTF. The CDR3 DNA sequence: TGTGCCAGCAGCCCCATTGGGGTCGCTGGGGCCAACGTCCTGACTTTC.

V and J are TRBV19 and TRBJ2-5; D is ambiguous. Per germline, CDR1 LNHDA and CDR2 SQIVND (reference sequence). V was clipped by 3 bases and J by 4 bases, with 6 bases between them. CDR3 length: 12 amino acids. As DNA, the CDR3 is TGTGCCAGTAGTATTCTCGGAGAGACCCAGTACTTC. Amino acid sequence: CASSILGETQYF.

V is TRBV6-1 and J is TRBJ1-1; maybe TRBD1 (5 bases). The CDR3 totals 16 residues. The germline V gene has CDR1 MNHNS and CDR2 SASEGT. V lost 2 bases and J lost 0, with 13 bases in between. DNA of the CDR3: TGTGCCAGCAGTGAAACTGCACAGGCCATGAACACTGAAGCTTTCTTT. As protein: CASSETAQAMNTEAFF.

The gene calls are TRBV5-6 and TRBJ1-5; D is possibly TRBD1 (6 bases). Germline V CDR1 and CDR2: SGHDT, YYEEEE. CDR3 length equals 15 residues. The V gene lost 4 bases and the J gene lost 3 bases, with 14 bases spanning the gap. CDR3 coding DNA: TGTGCCAGCAGCCTAAGACAGGCCAACAATCAGCCCCAGCATTTT. Amino acid sequence: CASSLRQANNQPQHF.

In the case of this clone: Additional DNA sequences in this sample encode the identical CDR3. This sequence joins TRBV6-5 and TRBJ2-5; 10 bases map to TRBD2. Germline lookup yields CDR1 MNHEY and CDR2 SVGAGI. The junction had 0 bases not matched to a gene; V was cut back by 8 bases and J by 3 bases. There are 12 residues in the CDR3. The CDR3 region has the DNA TGTGCCAGCGGACTAGCGGAAGAGACCCAGTACTTC. It encodes CASGLAEETQYF.

The chain links TRBV5-6 to TRBJ2-1; TRBD1 agrees at 7 bases. Germline CDR1 is SGHDT and CDR2 is YYEEEE. The CDR3 contains 12 residues. V trimming: 5 bases; J trimming: 9 bases; junction bases outside the gene matches: 5. This CDR3 is CASRYDRAEQFF. The CDR3 region has the DNA TGTGCCAGCAGATACGACAGGGCTGAGCAGTTCTTC.

The chain combines TRBV4-1 with TRBJ2-5; possible D gene TRBD1, 6 bases. Per germline, CDR1 MGHRA and CDR2 YSYEKL. This CDR3 contains 15 residues. Trimming took off 2 bases at V and 0 bases at J, with 10 bases between the two ends. CDR3: CASSQLTGYQETQYF. CDR3 nucleotide sequence: TGCGCCAGCAGCCAATTGACAGGATACCAAGAGACCCAGTACTTC.

This clone appeared a single time. This chain connects TRBV23-1 to TRBJ2-7; D is possibly TRBD1 or TRBD2 (6 bases each). TRBV23-1 is an ORF, with its function uncertain. This CDR3 is 19 amino acids long. Trimming removed 2 bases from V and 0 bases from J, with 23 bases in between. For the CDR3, the DNA is TGCGCCAGCAGTCAAGGAGACAGGAGGGATAGGGCGGCCTCCTACGAGCAGTACTTC. This codes for CASSQGDRRDRAASYEQYF.

V gene TRBV5-6 combines with J gene TRBJ1-4, with 9 bases fitting TRBD1. V shed 2 bases and J 7 bases; nucleotides not matched to a gene: 6. Per the germline V gene, CDR1 is SGHDT and CDR2 is YYEEEE. The length of the CDR3 is 15 residues. The DNA for the CDR3 is TGTGCCAGCAGCTTTAAGGACAGGGGAGGTGAAAAACTGTTTTTT. It encodes CASSFKDRGGEKLFF.

The genes are TRBV28 and TRBJ2-6, with D perhaps matching TRBD1 (6 bases). The CDR3 is made up of 17 amino acids. Germline loops: CDR1 MDHEN, CDR2 SYDVKM. Between the trimmed V and J ends, which lost 3 bases and 0 bases, there was a span of 12 bases. CDR3 sequence reads: CASSFPGASSGANVLTF. The CDR3 nucleotides are TGTGCCAGCAGTTTTCCAGGGGCCAGCTCTGGGGCCAACGTCCTGACTTTC.

This clone was counted a few times. The chain couples TRBV4-1 to TRBJ1-1, with no clear D. This CDR3 comprises 14 residues. Deletions cut 0 bases from V and 1 base from J, with 6 bases between. CDR1 and CDR2 from the germline V gene are MGHRA and YSYEKL. CDR3 sequence reads: CASSQDGQNTEAFF. CDR3 nucleotides: TGCGCCAGCAGCCAAGATGGCCAGAACACTGAAGCTTTCTTT.

This chain connects TRBV29-1 to TRBJ2-5; possibly TRBD1 or TRBD2 for D (5 bases each). This CDR3 contains 13 residues. Germline CDR1 reads SQVTM; CDR2 reads ANQGSEA. V was clipped by 2 bases and J by 5 bases, with 12 bases between them. The chain's CDR3 is CSVEWGMGETQYF. CDR3 nucleotides: TGCAGCGTTGAATGGGGGATGGGGGAGACCCAGTACTTC.

V and J are TRBV6-1 and TRBJ2-7; 12 bases are shared with TRBD1. This CDR3 has 15 amino acids. V lost 4 bases, J lost 7 bases, and 8 bases stayed unmatched. The germline V gene has CDR1 MNHNS and CDR2 SASEGT. The CDR3 here is CASSALGQGAGEQYV. In DNA form, the CDR3 reads TGTGCCAGCAGTGCGCTGGGACAGGGGGCAGGGGAGCAGTACGTC.

The V gene is TRBV2, the J gene TRBJ2-3; 11 bases are shared with TRBD2. Trimming removed 4 bases from V and 0 bases from J; junction bases left unmatched: 0. Germline V gene lookup returns CDR1 SNHLY and CDR2 FYNNEI. The CDR3 sequence is 15 residues long. CDR3 sequence: CASSGLAGSTDTQYF. DNA of the CDR3: TGTGCCAGCAGTGGACTAGCGGGGAGCACAGATACGCAGTATTTT. The complete variable domain, with remaining parts taken from reference TRBV2 and TRBJ2-3, reads EPEVTQTPSHQVTQMGQEVILRCVPISNHLYFYWYRQILGQKVEFLVSFYNNEISEKSEIFDDQFSVERPDGSNFTLKIRSTKLEDSAMYFCASSGLAGSTDTQYFGPGTRLTVL.

J is TRBJ2-7 and V is TRBV14; 9 nucleotides line up with TRBD1. The CDR3 covers 15 residues. Per the germline V gene, CDR1 is SGHDN and CDR2 is FVKESK. V dropped 4 bases and J dropped 2; count of bases not matched to a gene: 6. For the CDR3, the DNA is TGTGCCAGCAGCCCCGATACAGGGGGCCCCTACGAGCAGTACGTC. Its protein is CASSPDTGGPYEQYV.

The chain recombines TRBV28 with TRBJ2-7; either TRBD1 or TRBD2 may fit D (6 bases each). V was pared by 2 bases and J by 2 bases, with 10 bases between. This CDR3 spans 14 amino acids. Germline V gene data show CDR1 as MDHEN and CDR2 as SYDVKM. CDR3 nucleotide sequence: TGTGCCAGCAGTTTAGTGGGGGGCCCCTACGAGCAGTACGTC. The encoded protein is CASSLVGGPYEQYV.

The chain carries TRBV30 and TRBJ2-7, with D perhaps TRBD1 or TRBD2 (5 bases each). Trimming removed 0 bases at V and 6 bases at J, with 21 bases between. Germline V lookup: CDR1 GTSNPN, CDR2 SVGIG (reference sequence). The CDR3 loop spans 16 amino acids. The DNA of the CDR3 is TGTGCCTGGAGTGTAAATTTAGGCCGAGGGGATTCCGAGCAGTACGTC. Residues: CAWSVNLGRGDSEQYV.

The V gene is TRBV19, the J gene TRBJ2-1, with 10 bases aligning to TRBD1. V lost 7 bases to trimming and J lost 6 bases; unmatched junction nucleotides: 9. CDR3 length equals 15 residues. Germline loops: CDR1 LNHDA, CDR2 SQIVND (reference sequence). CDR3 sequence (DNA): TGTGCCAGTAAGGCCGGGACAGGGGATTCCAATGAGCAGTTCTTC. Translated: CASKAGTGDSNEQFF. Full variable domain (missing parts from reference TRBV19 and TRBJ2-1): DGGITQSPKYLFRKEGQNVTLSCEQNLNHDAMYWYRQDPGQGLRLIYYSQIVNDFQKGDIAEGYSVSREKKESFPLTVTSAQKNPTAFYLCASKAGTGDSNEQFFGPGTRLTVL.

This sequence joins TRBV14 and TRBJ2-7, with D uncertain. CDR1 is SGHDN and CDR2 is FVKESK in the germline V gene. V was shortened by 0 bases and J by 7 bases, with 13 bases between the two germline ends. This CDR3 comprises 14 residues. CDR3 coding DNA: TGTGCCAGCAGCCAAGAACGGCCCCCTGGGGAGCAGTACTTC. This translates into CASSQERPPGEQYF.